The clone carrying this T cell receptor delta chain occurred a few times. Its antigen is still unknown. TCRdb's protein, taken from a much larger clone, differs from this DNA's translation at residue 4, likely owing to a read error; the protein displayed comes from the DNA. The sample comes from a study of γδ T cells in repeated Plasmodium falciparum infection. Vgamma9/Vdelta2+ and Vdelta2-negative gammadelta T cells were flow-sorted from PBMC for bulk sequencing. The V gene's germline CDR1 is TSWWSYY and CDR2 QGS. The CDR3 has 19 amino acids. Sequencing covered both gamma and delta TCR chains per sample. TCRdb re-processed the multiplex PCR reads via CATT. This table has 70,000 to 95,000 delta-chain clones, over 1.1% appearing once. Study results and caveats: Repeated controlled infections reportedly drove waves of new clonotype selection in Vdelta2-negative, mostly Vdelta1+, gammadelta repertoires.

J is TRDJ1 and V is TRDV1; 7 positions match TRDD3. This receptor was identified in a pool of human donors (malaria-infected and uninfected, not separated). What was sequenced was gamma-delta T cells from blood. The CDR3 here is CALRDGVLWLGAHTDKLIF. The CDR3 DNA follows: TGTGCTCTTAGGGATGGAGTCCTATGGCTGGGGGCGCACACCGATAAACTCATCTTT.